The 15 T cell receptor beta chains in this list originate from one sample, sequenced in a study of T cell clusters in autoimmune cytopenias. One tube held mixed TRB-A and TRB-B primer pools for touch-down PCR. TCRdb derives one entry per CDR3 protein from the multiplex PCR reads, leaving out DNA. This repertoire includes around 7,800 distinct CDR3 sequences. TRB amplification used around 0.25 ug of peripheral blood genomic DNA. Source material: peripheral blood. All receptors derive from a human donor with an autoimmune cytopenia or autoimmune hepatitis (not recorded which).

This clonotype is deemed medium-sized (0.01 to 0.1%) by its frequency. The chain uses TRBV29-1 and TRBJ1-1; the D call of TRBD1 rests on TCRdb alone, since no DNA is present to check it. This CDR3 contains 13 residues. The germline CDR1 and CDR2 sequences are SQVTM and ANQGSEA. CDR3 in amino acids: CSVERGVGAEAFF.

The chain joins TRBV12-3 or TRBV12-4 to TRBJ1-5; the D gene TCRdb calls, TRBD1, cannot be checked with no DNA. This CDR3 region has 15 residues. CDR3 protein: CASSSHRGRLLAQHF.

The V gene is TRBV6-5, the J gene TRBJ2-3; TCRdb selects TRBD1, and the lack of DNA leaves this call unchecked. The CDR3 totals 14 residues. Germline CDR1 MNHEY, CDR2 SVGAGI. The CDR3 sequence: CASMRGRGTDTQYF.

The rearrangement uses TRBV5-1 and TRBJ1-2; lacking DNA, the TRBD1 call made by TCRdb goes unchecked. Per the germline V gene, CDR1 is SGHRS and CDR2 is YFSETQ. The CDR3 contains 19 residues. CDR3 region: CASSLGSDRGTRFNYGYTF.

According to its frequency, this clonotype is medium-sized. The V and J genes are TRBV27 and TRBJ2-7; without DNA, the TCRdb call of TRBD1 cannot be checked. This CDR3 spans 17 amino acids. CDR1 and CDR2 from the germline V gene are MNHEY and SMNVEV (reference sequence). The CDR3 is CASTSLGTGQGFNEQYF.

This clonotype is labeled medium-sized based on frequency. The rearrangement links TRBV6-5 to TRBJ2-3; the D call of TRBD2 rests on TCRdb alone, since no DNA is present to check it. The CDR3 has 15 amino acids. Germline V lookup: CDR1 MNHEY, CDR2 SVGAGI. This CDR3 is CASHRLAGEFDTQYF.

This clonotype is deemed medium-sized by its frequency. CDR3 protein: CASSLGQTLAPYEQYF. The V and J genes are TRBV7-2 and TRBJ2-7; TCRdb designates TRBD2, a call that cannot be tested without DNA. CDR1 SGHTA and CDR2 FQGNSA come from the germline V gene. This CDR3 has 16 amino acids.

This sequence joins TRBV20-1 and TRBJ2-5; TCRdb outputs TRBD2, but without DNA this stays unchecked. There are 15 residues in the CDR3. Germline loops: CDR1 DFQATT, CDR2 SNEGSKA (reference sequence). CDR3 region: CSARDRAGSQETQYF.

Its frequency marks this clonotype as medium-sized (0.01 to 0.1%). The chain combines TRBV7-2 with TRBJ1-1; lacking DNA, the TRBD1 call made by TCRdb goes unchecked. Germline-derived CDR1 and CDR2 are SGHTA and FQGNSA. The CDR3 sequence is 15 residues long. This CDR3 is CASSLAGQGDTEAFF.

The chain uses TRBV7-9 and TRBJ2-1; there is no DNA to check the TCRdb D call of TRBD1. Germline values: CDR1 SEHNR, CDR2 FQNEAQ (reference sequence). The CDR3 length is 15 residues. CDR3 sequence reads: CASSWGRGRSHEQFF.

This CDR3 reads CSARDLGRQETQYF. The chain recombines TRBV20-1 with TRBJ2-5; without DNA, the TCRdb call of TRBD1 cannot be checked. This CDR3 comprises 14 residues. The germline V gene encodes CDR1 DFQATT and CDR2 SNEGSKA (reference sequence).

This clonotype counts as medium-sized by frequency. This chain uses TRBV19 with TRBJ1-2. The CDR3 consists of 15 residues. The germline CDR1 and CDR2 sequences are LNHDA and SQIVND (reference sequence). CDR3 residues: CASSIYGTLRFGYTF.

According to its frequency, this clonotype is medium-sized (0.01 to 0.1%). The rearrangement joins TRBV7-9 to TRBJ1-1; TCRdb returns TRBD1, unconfirmable since there is no DNA. From germline, CDR1 is SEHNR and CDR2 FQNEAQ (reference sequence). The CDR3 has 14 amino acids. The CDR3 region is CASSPRDRNTEAFF. Drawing the rest from reference TRBV7-9 and TRBJ1-1, the complete variable domain is DTGVSQNPRHKITKRGQNVTFRCDPISEHNRLYWYRQTLGQGPEFLTYFQNEAQLEKSRLLSDRFSAERPKGSFSTLEIQRTEQGDSAMYLCASSPRDRNTEAFFGQGTRLTVV.

Its frequency marks this clonotype as medium-sized. V is TRBV27 and J is TRBJ1-1; TCRdb proposes TRBD1, but this gene call is untestable without DNA. The CDR3 runs to 16 residues. CDR1 is MNHEY, CDR2 SMNVEV, per germline (reference sequence). The CDR3 loop reads CASNHRDMPSGTEAFF.

Measured by frequency, this clonotype is medium-sized. The chain's CDR3 is CSALGGRTDYNEQFF. This chain joins TRBV29-1 and TRBJ2-1; as DNA is missing, the TRBD1 call by TCRdb cannot be tested. Germline V CDR1 and CDR2: SQVTM, ANQGSEA. The CDR3 sequence is 15 residues long.